This TCR beta chain was sequenced for a study of cytotoxic CD8 clonotypes in ibrutinib-treated CLL. Study details: IGHV unmutated 17 to 18; relapsed/refractory 10 to 11; treatment-naive about 15. Per sample, productive templates averaged almost 260,000 and productive rearrangements averaged approximately 90,000.

Study-wide results and limits: Clonality went higher at ibrutinib response and then dropped back toward baseline at progression.

Profiled with immunoSEQ multiplex PCR; TCRdb holds only in-frame clones, not every one. The data hold around 21,000 clones, with 70% to 85% observed a single time. This CDR3 spans 14 amino acids. The germline V gene encodes CDR1 SNHLY and CDR2 FYNNEI. V shed 7 bases and J 1 base; nucleotides not matched to a gene: 4. This clone is termed medium-sized. Its antigen is currently unknown. The receptor was isolated from a human donor with chronic lymphocytic leukemia. The V call is TRBV2, the J call TRBJ1-2; 9 bases match TRBD1. The material was PBMCs, obtained before ibrutinib treatment. The CDR3 DNA follows: TGTGCCAGCATCCCGACAGGGGGTAACTATGGCTACACCTTC. It is translated as CASIPTGGNYGYTF. The full variable domain, its missing parts supplied by reference TRBV2 and TRBJ1-2, is EPEVTQTPSHQVTQMGQEVILRCVPISNHLYFYWYRQILGQKVEFLVSFYNNEISEKSEIFDDQFSVERPDGSNFTLKIRSTKLEDSAMYFCASIPTGGNYGYTFGSGTRLTVV.